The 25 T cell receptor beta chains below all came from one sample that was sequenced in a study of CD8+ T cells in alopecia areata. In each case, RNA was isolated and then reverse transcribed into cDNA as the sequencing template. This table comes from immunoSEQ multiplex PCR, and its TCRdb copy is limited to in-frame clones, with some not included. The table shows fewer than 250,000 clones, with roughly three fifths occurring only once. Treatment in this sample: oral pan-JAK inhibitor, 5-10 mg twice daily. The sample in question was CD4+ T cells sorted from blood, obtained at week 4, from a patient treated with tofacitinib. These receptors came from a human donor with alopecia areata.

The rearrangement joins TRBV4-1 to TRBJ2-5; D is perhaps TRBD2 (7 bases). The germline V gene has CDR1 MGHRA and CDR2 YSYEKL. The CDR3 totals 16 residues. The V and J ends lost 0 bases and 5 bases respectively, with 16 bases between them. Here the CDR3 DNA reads TGCGCCAGCAGCCAAGATCCGGGGGGCTCCTGGGAGACCCAGTACTTC. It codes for CASSQDPGGSWETQYF.

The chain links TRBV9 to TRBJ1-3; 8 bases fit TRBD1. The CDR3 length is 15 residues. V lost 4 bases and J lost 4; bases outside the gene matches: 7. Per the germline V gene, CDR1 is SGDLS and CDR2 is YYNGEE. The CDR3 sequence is CASSPRTGYGNTIYF. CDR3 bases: TGTGCCAGCAGCCCGAGGACAGGGTACGGAAACACCATATATTTT.

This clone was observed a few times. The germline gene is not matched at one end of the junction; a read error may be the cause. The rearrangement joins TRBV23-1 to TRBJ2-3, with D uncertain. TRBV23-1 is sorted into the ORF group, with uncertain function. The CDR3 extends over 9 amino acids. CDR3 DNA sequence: TGCGCCAGCAGTCAATTGAGGCTTTTT. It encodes CASSQLRLF.

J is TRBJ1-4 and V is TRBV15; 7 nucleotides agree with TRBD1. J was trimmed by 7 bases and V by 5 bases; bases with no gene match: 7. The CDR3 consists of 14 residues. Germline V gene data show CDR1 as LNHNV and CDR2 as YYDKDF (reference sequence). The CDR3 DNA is TGTGCCACCAGCTATGGGACAGATTTTGAAAAACTGTTTTTT. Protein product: CATSYGTDFEKLFF.

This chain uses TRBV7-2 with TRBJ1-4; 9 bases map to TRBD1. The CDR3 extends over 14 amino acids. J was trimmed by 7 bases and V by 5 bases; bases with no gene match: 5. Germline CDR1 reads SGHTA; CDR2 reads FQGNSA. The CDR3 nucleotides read TGTGCCAGCAGCCCGGGACAGGGTTTTGAAAAACTGTTTTTT. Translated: CASSPGQGFEKLFF.

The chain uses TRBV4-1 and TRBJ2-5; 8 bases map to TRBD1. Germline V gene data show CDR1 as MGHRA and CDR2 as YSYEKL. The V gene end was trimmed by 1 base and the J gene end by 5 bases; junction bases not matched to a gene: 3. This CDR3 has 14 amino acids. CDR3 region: CASSQARQGETQYF. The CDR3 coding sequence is TGCGCCAGCAGCCAAGCCCGACAGGGGGAGACCCAGTACTTC.

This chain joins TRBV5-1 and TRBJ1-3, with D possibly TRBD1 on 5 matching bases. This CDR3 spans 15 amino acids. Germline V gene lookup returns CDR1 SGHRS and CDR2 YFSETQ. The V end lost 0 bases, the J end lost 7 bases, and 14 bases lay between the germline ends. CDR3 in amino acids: CASSLGDRLGNTIYF. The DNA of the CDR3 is TGCGCCAGCAGCTTGGGGGACCGCCTCGGCAACACCATATATTTT.

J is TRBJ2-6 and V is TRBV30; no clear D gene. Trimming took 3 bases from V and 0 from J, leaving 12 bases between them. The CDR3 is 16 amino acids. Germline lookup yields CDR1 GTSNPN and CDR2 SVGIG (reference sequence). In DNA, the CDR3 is TGTGCCTGGAGGCCGTCAGGCCGCTCTGGGGCCAACGTCCTGACTTTC. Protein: CAWRPSGRSGANVLTF.

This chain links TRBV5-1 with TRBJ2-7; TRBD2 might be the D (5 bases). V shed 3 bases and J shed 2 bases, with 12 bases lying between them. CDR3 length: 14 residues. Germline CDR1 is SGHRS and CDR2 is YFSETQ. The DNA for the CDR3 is TGCGCCAGCAGCTCGAGAGGGCCAACCTACGAGCAGTACTTC. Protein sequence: CASSSRGPTYEQYF.

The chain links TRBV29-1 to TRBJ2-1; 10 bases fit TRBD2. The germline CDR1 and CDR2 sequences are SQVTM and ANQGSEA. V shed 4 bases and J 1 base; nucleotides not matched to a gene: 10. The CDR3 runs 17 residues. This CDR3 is CSVASGGSTISYNEQFF. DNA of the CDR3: TGCAGCGTTGCTAGCGGGGGATCAACTATATCCTACAATGAGCAGTTCTTC.

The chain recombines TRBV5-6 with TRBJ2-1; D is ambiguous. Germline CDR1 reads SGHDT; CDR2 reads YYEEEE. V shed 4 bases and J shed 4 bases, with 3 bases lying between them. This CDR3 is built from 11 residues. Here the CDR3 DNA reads TGTGCCAGCAGCCGATACAATGAGCAGTTCTTC. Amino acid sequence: CASSRYNEQFF. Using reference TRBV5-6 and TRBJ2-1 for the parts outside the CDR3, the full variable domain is DAGVTQSPTHLIKTRGQQVTLRCSPKSGHDTVSWYQQALGQGPQFIFQYYEEEERQRGNFPDRFSGHQFPNYSSELNVNALLLGDSALYLCASSRYNEQFFGPGTRLTVL.

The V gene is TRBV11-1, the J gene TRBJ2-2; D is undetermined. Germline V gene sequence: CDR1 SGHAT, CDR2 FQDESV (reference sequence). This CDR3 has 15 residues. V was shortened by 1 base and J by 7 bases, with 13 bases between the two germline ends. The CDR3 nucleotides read TGTGCCAGCAGCTTAGATCCAGTCCCGCACGGGGAGCTGTTTTTT. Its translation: CASSLDPVPHGELFF.

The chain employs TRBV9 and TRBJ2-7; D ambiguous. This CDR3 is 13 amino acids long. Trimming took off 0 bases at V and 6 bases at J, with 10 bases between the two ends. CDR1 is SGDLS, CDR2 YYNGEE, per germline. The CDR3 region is CASSVADLGEQYF. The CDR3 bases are TGTGCCAGCAGCGTAGCGGACCTGGGCGAGCAGTACTTC.

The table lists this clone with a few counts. DNA for the CDR3: TGTGCCAGCAGCGCCGATACGGGGGACACTGAAGCTTTCTTT. Translation gives CASSADTGDTEAFF. The chain is built from TRBV9 and TRBJ1-1, with D maybe TRBD1 (5 bases). V was shortened by 3 bases and J by 3 bases, with 12 bases between the two germline ends. CDR1 is SGDLS, CDR2 YYNGEE, per germline. This CDR3 region has 14 residues.

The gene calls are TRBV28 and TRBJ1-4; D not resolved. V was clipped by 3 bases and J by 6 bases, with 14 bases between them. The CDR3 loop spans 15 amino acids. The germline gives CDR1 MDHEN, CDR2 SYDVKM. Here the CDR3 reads CASSFSLAWDEKLFF. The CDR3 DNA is TGTGCCAGCAGTTTTTCCCTCGCCTGGGATGAAAAACTGTTTTTT.

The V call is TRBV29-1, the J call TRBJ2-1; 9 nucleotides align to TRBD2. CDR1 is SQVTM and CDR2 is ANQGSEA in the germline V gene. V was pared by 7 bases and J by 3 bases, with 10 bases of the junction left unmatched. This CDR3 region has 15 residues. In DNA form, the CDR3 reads TGCAGCGGCGGGGTTAGCGGGAGAATCTACAATGAGCAGTTCTTC. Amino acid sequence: CSGGVSGRIYNEQFF.

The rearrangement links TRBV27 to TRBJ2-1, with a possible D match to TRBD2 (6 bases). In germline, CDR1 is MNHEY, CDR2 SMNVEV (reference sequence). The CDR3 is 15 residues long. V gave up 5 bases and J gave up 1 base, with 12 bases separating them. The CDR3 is CASSPLANSYNEQFF. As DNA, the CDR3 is TGTGCCAGCAGTCCTCTAGCGAATTCCTACAATGAGCAGTTCTTC.

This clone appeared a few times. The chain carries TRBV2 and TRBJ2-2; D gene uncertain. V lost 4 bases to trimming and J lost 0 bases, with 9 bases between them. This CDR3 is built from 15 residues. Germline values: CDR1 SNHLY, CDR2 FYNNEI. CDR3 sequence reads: CASSGRLANTGELFF. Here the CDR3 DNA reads TGTGCCAGCAGTGGACGGCTCGCGAACACCGGGGAGCTGTTTTTT.

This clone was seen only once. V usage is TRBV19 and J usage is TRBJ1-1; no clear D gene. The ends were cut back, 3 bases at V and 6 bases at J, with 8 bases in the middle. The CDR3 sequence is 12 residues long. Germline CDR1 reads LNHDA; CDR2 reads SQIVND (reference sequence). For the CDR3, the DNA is TGTGCCAGTAGTATCTCCAACGCTGAAGCTTTCTTT. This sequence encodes CASSISNAEAFF.

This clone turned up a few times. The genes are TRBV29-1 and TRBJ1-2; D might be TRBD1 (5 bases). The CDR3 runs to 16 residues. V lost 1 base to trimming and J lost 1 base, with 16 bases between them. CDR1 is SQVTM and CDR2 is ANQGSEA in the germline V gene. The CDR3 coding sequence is TGCAGCGTTGAAGTGAGATCGCAGGGTGGTAACTATGGCTACACCTTC. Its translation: CSVEVRSQGGNYGYTF.

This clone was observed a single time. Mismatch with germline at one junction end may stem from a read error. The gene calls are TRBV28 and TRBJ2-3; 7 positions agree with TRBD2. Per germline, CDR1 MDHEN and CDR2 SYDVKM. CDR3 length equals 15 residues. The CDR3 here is CASNLPGLPTDTQYF. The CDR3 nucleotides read TGTGCCAGCAATTTACCGGGACTACCCACAGATACGCAGTATTTT.

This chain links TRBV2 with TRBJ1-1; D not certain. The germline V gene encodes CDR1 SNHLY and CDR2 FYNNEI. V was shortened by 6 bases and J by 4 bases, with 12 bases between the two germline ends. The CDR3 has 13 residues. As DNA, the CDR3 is TGTGCCAGCAGCCTAAGGGTCAGCACTGAAGCTTTCTTT. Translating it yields CASSLRVSTEAFF.

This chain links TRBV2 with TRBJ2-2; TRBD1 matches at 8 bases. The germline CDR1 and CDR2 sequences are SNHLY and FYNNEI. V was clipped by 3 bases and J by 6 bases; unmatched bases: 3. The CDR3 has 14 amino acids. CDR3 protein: CASSEDRVAGELFF. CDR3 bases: TGTGCCAGCAGTGAGGACAGGGTGGCCGGGGAGCTGTTTTTT.

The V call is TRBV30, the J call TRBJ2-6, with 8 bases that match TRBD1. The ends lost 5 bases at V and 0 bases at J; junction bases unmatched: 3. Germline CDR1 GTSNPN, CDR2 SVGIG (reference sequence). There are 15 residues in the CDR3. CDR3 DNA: TGTGCCTGGGACAGGGGAGGCTCTGGGGCCAACGTCCTGACTTTC. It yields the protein CAWDRGGSGANVLTF. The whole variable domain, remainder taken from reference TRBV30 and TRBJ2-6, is SQTIHQWPATLVQPVGSPLSLECTVEGTSNPNLYWYRQAAGRGLQLLFYSVGIGQISSEVPQNLSASRPQDRQFILSSKKLLLSDSGFYLCAWDRGGSGANVLTFGAGSRLTVL.

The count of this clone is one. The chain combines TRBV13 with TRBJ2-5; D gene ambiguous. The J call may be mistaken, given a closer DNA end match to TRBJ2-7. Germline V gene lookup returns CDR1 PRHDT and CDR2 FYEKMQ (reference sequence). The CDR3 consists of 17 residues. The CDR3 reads CASSLGGVWGMSNEQYF. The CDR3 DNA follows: TGTGCCAGCAGCTTAGGTGGAGTATGGGGTATGAGCAACGAGCAGTACTTC.